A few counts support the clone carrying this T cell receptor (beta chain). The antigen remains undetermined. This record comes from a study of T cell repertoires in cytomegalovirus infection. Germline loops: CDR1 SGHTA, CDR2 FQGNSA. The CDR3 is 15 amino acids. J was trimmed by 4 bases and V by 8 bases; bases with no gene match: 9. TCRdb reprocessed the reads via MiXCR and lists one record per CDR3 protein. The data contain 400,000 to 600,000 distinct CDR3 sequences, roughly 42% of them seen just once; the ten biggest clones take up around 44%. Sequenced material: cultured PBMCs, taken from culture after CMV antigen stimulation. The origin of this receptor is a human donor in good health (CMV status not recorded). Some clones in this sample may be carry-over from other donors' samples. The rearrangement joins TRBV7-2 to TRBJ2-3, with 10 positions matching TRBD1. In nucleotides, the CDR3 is TGTGCCAGCGGCGATAGGACAGGGGGGGCAGATACGCAGTATTTT. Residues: CASGDRTGGADTQYF. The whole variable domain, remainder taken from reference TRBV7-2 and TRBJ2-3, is GAGVSQSPSNKVTEKGKDVELRCDPISGHTALYWYRQSLGQGLEFLIYFQGNSAPDKSGLPSDRFSAERTGGSVSTLTIQRTQQEDSAVYLCASGDRTGGADTQYFGPGTRLTVL.